These 27 T cell receptor beta chains originate from one sample sequenced in a study of regulatory T cells in long-lasting Graves disease. Stated time point: newly diagnosed GD, antithyroid drugs for less than 3 months. Isolated PBMC RNA provided the starting material for the TCR library. Building the TCR beta libraries relied on iRepertoire HTBI primers, and CDR3 regions underwent Arm-PCR. MiXCR, run by TCRdb on the multiplex PCR reads, gives a single entry per CDR3 protein. Counted here are fewer than 450,000 distinct CDR3 sequences, 15% occurring once; the ten biggest clones make up over 7.5%. The data were also submitted as part of a second study, on T cells in Graves' hyperthyroidism and ophthalmopathy.

Here the sequenced sample was peripheral blood mononuclear cells (PBMCs), taken at new diagnosis, from a patient treated with antithyroid drugs. These receptors were taken from a woman aged 40-49 years with Graves disease.

This clonotype was counted at least ten times. The CDR3 reads CASSILAGPSSYNEQFF. The CDR3 DNA follows: TGTGCCAGCAGCATTCTAGCGGGGCCGAGCTCCTACAATGAGCAGTTCTTC. The genes are TRBV7-8 and TRBJ2-1; 9 bases match TRBD2. V lost 5 bases to trimming and J lost 0 bases; unmatched junction nucleotides: 8. CDR3 length: 17 amino acids. Germline assignment: CDR1 SGHVS and CDR2 FQNEAQ.

As to this clonotype: A read error is possible here, since a much larger clone lies one base away. The chain employs TRBV20-1 and TRBJ2-1, with 13 nucleotides matching TRBD2. Germline lookup yields CDR1 DFQATT and CDR2 SNEGSKA (reference sequence). The CDR3 sequence is 16 residues long. V trimming: 2 bases; J trimming: 7 bases; junction bases outside the gene matches: 8. CDR3 sequence: CSARKPVTSGRNEQFF. The CDR3 DNA sequence: TGCAGTGCTAGAAAACCTGTGACTAGCGGGAGGAATGAGCAGTTCTTC.

Ten or more counts support this clonotype. The genes are TRBV20-1 and TRBJ2-3; D remains unclear. Germline CDR1 is DFQATT and CDR2 is SNEGSKA (reference sequence). Trimming took off 6 bases at V and 0 bases at J, with 13 bases between the two ends. The CDR3 is 14 residues long. The CDR3 reads CSAKEQPSTDTQYF. As DNA, the CDR3 is TGCAGTGCGAAGGAGCAGCCTAGCACAGATACGCAGTATTTT.

On this clonotype itself: A much larger clone lies a single base off, so this may be a read error. The V call is TRBV11-3, the J call TRBJ2-1; tentative D call: TRBD2 (6 bases). The CDR3 is made up of 17 amino acids. Germline V CDR1 and CDR2: SGHNT, YENEEA. CDR3 residues: CAGSSSRGLSSYNEQFF. In DNA form, the CDR3 reads TGTGCCGGCAGCTCTTCCCGGGGACTGAGCTCCTACAATGAGCAGTTCTTC. Using reference TRBV11-3 and TRBJ2-1 for the parts outside the CDR3, the full variable domain is EAGVVQSPRYKIIEKKQPVAFWCNPISGHNTLYWYLQNLGQGPELLIRYENEEAVDDSQLPKDRFSAERLKGVDSTLKIQPAELGDSAVYLCAGSSSRGLSSYNEQFFGPGTRLTVL.

There are many counts of this clonotype. This chain links TRBV6-2 or TRBV6-3 with TRBJ2-2, with no clear D. The CDR3 is made up of 14 amino acids. In germline, CDR1 is MNHEY, CDR2 SVGEGT. Trimming removed 7 bases from V and 1 base from J, with 10 bases in between. The CDR3 loop is CASNRALNTGELFF. The DNA for the CDR3 is TGTGCCAGCAATCGGGCACTGAACACCGGGGAGCTGTTTTTT.

This chain uses TRBV7-8 with TRBJ2-2; 7 bases match TRBD2. Losses at the gene ends were 1 base for V and 6 bases for J; bases not matched to a gene: 5. CDR3 length: 15 residues. Germline-derived CDR1 and CDR2 are SGHVS and FQNEAQ. The DNA for the CDR3 is TGTGCCAGCAGCTTAGGGGGGGGTTCTCCCGGGGAGCTGTTTTTT. It codes for CASSLGGGSPGELFF.

The genes are TRBV20-1 and TRBJ2-1; D remains unclear. Deletions cut 3 bases from V and 0 bases from J, with 6 bases between. This CDR3 contains 13 residues. The V gene's germline CDR1 is DFQATT and CDR2 SNEGSKA (reference sequence). The CDR3 coding sequence is TGCAGTGCTAGCGAATTCTCCTACAATGAGCAGTTCTTC. Encoded protein: CSASEFSYNEQFF.

The V gene is TRBV29-1, the J gene TRBJ1-2, with 8 bases fitting TRBD1. CDR1 and CDR2 (germline): SQVTM, ANQGSEA. With V trimmed by 6 bases and J by 4 bases, 10 bases remained unmatched. CDR3 length: 14 amino acids. The CDR3 spells CSVDLRDRTYGYTF. The CDR3 nucleotides read TGCAGCGTGGATCTTAGGGACAGGACCTATGGCTACACCTTC.

This clonotype came up many times. This chain uses TRBV24-1 with TRBJ2-1; D perhaps matches TRBD2 (5 bases). Trimming stripped 9 bases from V and 9 bases from J, with 14 bases between. Germline CDR1 is KGHDR and CDR2 is SFDVKD. The CDR3 is 12 residues long. The CDR3 bases are TGTGCCACCGCCGGGATCAATTTTGAGCAGTTCTTC. It is translated as CATAGINFEQFF.

This chain uses TRBV25-1 with TRBJ1-4, with D possibly matching TRBD1 (5 bases). The CDR3 runs 14 residues. V shed 3 bases and J shed 8 bases, with 13 bases lying between them. CDR1 and CDR2 (germline): MGHDK, SYGVNS. The CDR3 DNA follows: TGTGCCAGCAGTGAGGGGGATTCTGAGGAAAAACTGTTTTTT. Translating gives CASSEGDSEEKLFF.

The table lists this clonotype with many counts. The chain has TRBV18 and TRBJ1-1; no definite D call. Germline CDR1 reads KGHSH; CDR2 reads LQKENI. The CDR3 runs 14 residues. V was clipped by 6 bases and J by 4 bases, with 15 bases between them. The CDR3 DNA sequence: TGTGCCAGCTCTAGCCAGGAGGGAGGCACTGAAGCTTTCTTT. Residues: CASSSQEGGTEAFF.

This clonotype was observed a handful of times. The rearrangement links TRBV28 to TRBJ2-2, with 9 positions matching TRBD1. V was clipped by 4 bases and J by 5 bases; unmatched bases: 8. The CDR3 spans 16 residues. Germline V CDR1 and CDR2: MDHEN, SYDVKM. The CDR3 reads CASSSETGGFTGELFF. In nucleotides, the CDR3 is TGTGCCAGCAGTTCCGAGACAGGGGGTTTTACCGGGGAGCTGTTTTTT.

This clonotype appeared many times. The chain recombines TRBV11-3 with TRBJ2-7; no reliable D call. CDR3 length equals 13 residues. CDR1 and CDR2 from the germline V gene are SGHNT and YENEEA. With 5 bases removed from V and 2 bases from J, the gap between germline ends came to 10 bases. This chain's CDR3 is CASSLRSTYEQYF. The CDR3 bases are TGTGCCAGCAGCCTGCGGTCGACCTACGAGCAGTACTTC.

This clonotype was seen ten or more times. The chain couples TRBV27 to TRBJ2-3; 12 positions agree with TRBD2. The germline CDR1 and CDR2 sequences are MNHEY and SMNVEV (reference sequence). This CDR3 is 16 amino acids long. V was pared by 7 bases and J by 2 bases, with 7 bases of the junction left unmatched. CDR3 sequence reads: CASTSLAGGHTDTQYF. In nucleotides, the CDR3 is TGTGCCAGCACCAGCCTAGCGGGAGGGCACACAGATACGCAGTATTTT.

This clonotype was observed at least ten times. V and J are TRBV27 and TRBJ2-2, with 9 nucleotides matching TRBD2. The germline V gene has CDR1 MNHEY and CDR2 SMNVEV (reference sequence). This CDR3 region has 17 residues. V shed 6 bases, J shed 4 bases, and the junction held 12 bases outside the gene matches. The DNA for the CDR3 is TGTGCCAGCAGGGACTGGCGGGAGGGAACTTTCACCGGGGAGCTGTTTTTT. This encodes CASRDWREGTFTGELFF.

This clonotype was detected only a few times. The chain is built from TRBV20-1 and TRBJ2-7; D gene ambiguous. Trimming pared 1 base from V and 1 base from J, leaving 11 bases between. This CDR3 has 14 residues. Germline CDR1 and CDR2: DFQATT and SNEGSKA (reference sequence). In DNA form, the CDR3 reads TGCAGTGCTAGAGGTCAGTCTGAATCCTACGAGCAGTACTTC. Protein product: CSARGQSESYEQYF.

This clonotype was seen ten or more times. The chain is built from TRBV7-8 and TRBJ2-1; TRBD2 aligns across 7 bases. V trimming: 6 bases; J trimming: 5 bases; junction bases outside the gene matches: 7. Germline V CDR1 and CDR2: SGHVS, FQNEAQ. CDR3 length equals 14 residues. The CDR3 coding sequence is TGTGCCAGCAGGGCCGGGAGGACTAACAATGAGCAGTTCTTC. Its translation: CASRAGRTNNEQFF. Based on the CDR3 plus reference TRBV7-8 and TRBJ2-1, the full variable domain is GAGVSQSPRYKVAKRGQDVALRCDPISGHVSLFWYQQALGQGPEFLTYFQNEAQLDKSGLPSDRFFAERPEGSVSTLKIQRTQQEDSAVYLCASRAGRTNNEQFFGPGTRLTVL.

Many counts were recorded for this clonotype. The CDR3 sequence: CASSRGLAVYNEQFF. The CDR3 coding sequence is TGTGCCAGCAGCCGCGGACTAGCAGTCTACAATGAGCAGTTCTTC. The chain uses TRBV7-2 and TRBJ2-1; 8 bases match TRBD2. Germline CDR1 SGHTA, CDR2 FQGNSA. Trimming removed 5 bases from V and 3 bases from J; junction bases left unmatched: 6. The CDR3 runs to 15 residues.

This chain connects TRBV6-1 to TRBJ2-6; 8 bases match TRBD1. The CDR3 is 15 amino acids. J was trimmed by 3 bases and V by 5 bases; bases with no gene match: 3. Germline V gene sequence: CDR1 MNHNS, CDR2 SASEGT. CDR3 sequence: CASSRTGNGANVLTF. The CDR3, as DNA: TGTGCCAGCAGTCGGACAGGGAATGGGGCCAACGTCCTGACTTTC.

The rearrangement joins TRBV7-3 to TRBJ1-1; no reliable D call. In germline, CDR1 is SGHTA, CDR2 FQGTGA. This CDR3 comprises 14 residues. Trimming removed 1 base at V and 3 bases at J, with 9 bases between. The CDR3 here is CASSLSATDTEAFF. DNA of the CDR3: TGTGCCAGCAGCTTAAGTGCCACTGACACTGAAGCTTTCTTT.

The chain carries TRBV6-1 and TRBJ2-7; the D call may be TRBD1 or TRBD2 (6 bases each). The CDR3 covers 16 residues. The germline CDR1 and CDR2 sequences are MNHNS and SASEGT. V lost 7 bases to trimming and J lost 2 bases, with 21 bases between them. The CDR3 nucleotides read TGTGCCAGCACGAAGGGGGGCAACAGGGAGCCCTACGAGCAGTACTTC. Amino acid sequence: CASTKGGNREPYEQYF.

Regarding this clonotype: It differs at one base from a far larger clone, so likely a read error. This chain connects TRBV7-2 to TRBJ2-7, with a weak D call TRBD2 (5 bases). Germline CDR1 reads SGHTA; CDR2 reads FQGNSA. The CDR3 runs to 14 residues. Trimming cost V 1 base and J 7 bases, with 14 bases left between them. The CDR3 DNA reads as TGTGCCAGCAGCTTAGTGGGGAGAGGGAATGAGCAGTACTTC. Translation gives CASSLVGRGNEQYF.

Ten or more counts support this clonotype. The rearrangement joins TRBV19 to TRBJ2-4, with TRBD2 matching 14 bases. V lost 6 bases, J lost 6 bases, and 10 bases stayed unmatched. Germline loops: CDR1 LNHDA, CDR2 SQIVND (reference sequence). The CDR3 has 17 amino acids. The CDR3 region is CASRRIGLAGGINIQYF. CDR3 DNA: TGTGCCAGTAGGCGTATCGGACTAGCGGGAGGAATAAACATTCAGTACTTC.

This clonotype was observed a few times. The chain couples TRBV19 to TRBJ1-2; 7 positions agree with TRBD1. The CDR3 length is 15 residues. V shed 1 base and J 4 bases; nucleotides not matched to a gene: 6. From germline, CDR1 is LNHDA and CDR2 SQIVND (reference sequence). In DNA form, the CDR3 reads TGTGCCAGTAGTATAGGATGGGACAGCCCCTATGGCTACACCTTC. It specifies CASSIGWDSPYGYTF.

This clonotype was recorded at least ten times. The chain recombines TRBV12-5 with TRBJ1-1; D unresolved. CDR3 length equals 15 residues. V was cut by 4 bases and J by 3 bases, with 15 bases left in between. The V gene's germline CDR1 is LGHNT and CDR2 FRNRAP. CDR3 protein: CASGSPGHGDTEAFF. The CDR3 nucleotides are TGTGCTAGTGGTTCCCCGGGCCACGGGGACACTGAAGCTTTCTTT.

The chain combines TRBV12-3 or TRBV12-4 with TRBJ2-7; 10 bases line up with TRBD2. V lost 5 bases, J lost 0 bases, and 7 bases stayed unmatched. This CDR3 has 16 amino acids. The CDR3 is CASSAPGLAFSYEQYF. Written as DNA, the CDR3 is TGTGCCAGCAGTGCTCCGGGACTAGCGTTCTCCTACGAGCAGTACTTC.

This clonotype was observed at least ten times. This rearrangement joins TRBV11-2 to TRBJ1-1; no clear D gene. The CDR3 runs 11 residues. Looked up from germline, CDR1 is SGHAT and CDR2 is FQNNGV. Between the trimmed V and J ends, which lost 5 bases and 6 bases, there was a span of 7 bases. In DNA, the CDR3 is TGTGCCAGCAGCAAGGGCTCTGAAGCTTTCTTT. This sequence encodes CASSKGSEAFF.